The 8 T cell receptor beta chains listed next were all sequenced from one sample in a study of T cells in Graves' hyperthyroidism and ophthalmopathy. RNA transcripts were the template for amplifying TCR beta CDR3 regions. First-round RT-PCR of the TCR CDR3 relied on the HTBI primer set. One entry per CDR3 protein results from TCRdb running MiXCR on the multiplex PCR reads. This sample has roughly 400,000 distinct CDR3 sequences, with 15% to 17% found just once. The specimen was blood. Receptor source: a woman younger than 30 with Graves' hyperthyroidism that later progressed to Graves' ophthalmopathy.

There are many counts of this clonotype. This rearrangement joins TRBV7-9 to TRBJ2-2; weak D call: TRBD1 (6 bases). Trimming pared 5 bases from V and 5 bases from J, leaving 15 bases between. Germline CDR1 is SEHNR and CDR2 is FQNEAQ (reference sequence). This CDR3 contains 15 residues. The CDR3 DNA reads as TGTGCCAGCAGCCTTCAGGGGAGACGGACCGGGGAGCTGTTTTTT. The encoded protein is CASSLQGRRTGELFF.

This clonotype was seen many times. V usage is TRBV30 and J usage is TRBJ1-6, with no clear D. The germline V gene has CDR1 GTSNPN and CDR2 SVGIG (reference sequence). CDR3 length: 16 residues. With 0 bases removed from V and 10 bases from J, the gap between germline ends came to 19 bases. CDR3 in DNA: TGTGCCTGGAGTGTACGGGAGGTTTACTCTCTATCACCCCTCCACTTT. It translates to CAWSVREVYSLSPLHF.

This clonotype was recorded many times. The genes are TRBV18 and TRBJ1-2; D is uncertain. CDR1 and CDR2 from the germline V gene are KGHSH and LQKENI. V lost 4 bases, J lost 8 bases, and 14 bases lay in between. CDR3 length equals 13 residues. CDR3 DNA: TGTGCCAGCTCACACGACGGAATCCGGGGCTACACCTTC. It encodes CASSHDGIRGYTF.

A word on this clonotype: This may stem from a read error, because a much larger clone lies one nucleotide away. This rearrangement joins TRBV7-9 to TRBJ2-3; 8 bases are shared with TRBD2. In germline, CDR1 is SEHNR, CDR2 FQNEAQ (reference sequence). The CDR3 extends over 16 amino acids. DNA for the CDR3: TGTGCCAGCAGCCCGCCGGGAGGGTCTAGCACAGATACGCAGTGTTTT. Its protein product is CASSPPGGSSTDTQCF.

This rearrangement joins TRBV30 to TRBJ2-1, with a tentative D call TRBD2 (5 bases). Germline V gene sequence: CDR1 GTSNPN, CDR2 SVGIG (reference sequence). The V and J ends lost 2 bases and 8 bases respectively, with 16 bases between them. This CDR3 is built from 14 residues. The CDR3 sequence: CAWSLSSISDEQFF. As DNA, the CDR3 is TGTGCCTGGAGTCTATCTAGTATTAGCGATGAGCAGTTCTTC.

The gene calls are TRBV6-2 or TRBV6-3 and TRBJ1-3; TRBD1 might be the D (6 bases). V lost 1 base and J lost 0, with 16 bases in between. The CDR3 loop spans 18 amino acids. Germline V gene data show CDR1 as MNHEY and CDR2 as SVGEGT. CDR3 protein: CASSYYPPGHLSGNTIYF. The CDR3 DNA sequence: TGTGCCAGCAGTTACTACCCTCCGGGACACCTCTCTGGAAACACCATATATTTT.

The rearrangement links TRBV7-2 to TRBJ2-7; TRBD1 aligns across 7 bases. Trimming cost V 4 bases and J 4 bases; bases outside gene matches: 7. CDR3 size: 14 residues. Germline CDR1 and CDR2: SGHTA and FQGNSA. The CDR3 nucleotides read TGTGCCAGCAGCTATCGACAGGGAAGGTACGAGCAGTACTTC. Translation: CASSYRQGRYEQYF.

This clonotype was detected ten times or more. The chain uses TRBV20-1 and TRBJ1-1, with D possibly matching TRBD1 (6 bases). The CDR3 totals 14 residues. Germline assignment: CDR1 DFQATT and CDR2 SNEGSKA (reference sequence). Trimming removed 0 bases at V and 4 bases at J, with 12 bases between. The CDR3 DNA reads TGCAGTGCTAGAGATGTGACAGGTGGCACTGAAGCTTTCTTT. Translating gives CSARDVTGGTEAFF.